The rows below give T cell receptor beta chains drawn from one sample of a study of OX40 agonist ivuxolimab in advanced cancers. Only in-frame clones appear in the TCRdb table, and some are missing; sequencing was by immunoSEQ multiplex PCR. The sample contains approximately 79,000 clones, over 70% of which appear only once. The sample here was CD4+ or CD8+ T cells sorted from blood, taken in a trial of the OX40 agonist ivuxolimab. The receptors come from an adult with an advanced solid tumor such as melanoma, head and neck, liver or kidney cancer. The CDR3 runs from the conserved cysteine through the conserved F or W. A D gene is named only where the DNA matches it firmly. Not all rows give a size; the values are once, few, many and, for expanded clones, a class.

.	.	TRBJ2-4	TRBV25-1	TGTGCCAGCAGTGAATTCGGCAAAAACATTCAGTACTTC	CASSEFGKNIQYF
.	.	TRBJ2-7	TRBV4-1	TGCGCCAGCAGCCTCCCGGAGGGATACGAGCAGTACTTC	CASSLPEGYEQYF
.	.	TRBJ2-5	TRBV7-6	TGTGCCAGCAGCTTGTCGGGCGAGACCCAGTACTTC	CASSLSGETQYF
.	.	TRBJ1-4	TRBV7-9	TGTGCCAGCAGCTTGAAAGGGGGAAATGAAAAACTGTTTTTT	CASSLKGGNEKLFF
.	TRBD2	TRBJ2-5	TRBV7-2	TGTGCCAGCAGCTTAGCGCATGGGGGGGTTCTCTGGGAGACCCAGTACTTC	CASSLAHGGVLWETQYF
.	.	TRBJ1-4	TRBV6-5	TGTGCCAGCAGTAATGAAAAACTGTTTTTT	CASSNEKLFF
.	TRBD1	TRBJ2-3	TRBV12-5	TGTGCTAGTGGTTTGGTACCGAGGGGGCCCACAGATACGCAGTATTTT	CASGLVPRGPTDTQYF
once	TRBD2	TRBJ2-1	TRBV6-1	TGTGCCAGCCTGAGCGGGAGGGCATACAATGAGCAGTTCTTC	CASLSGRAYNEQFF
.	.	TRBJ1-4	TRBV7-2	TGTGCCAGCAGCTTATCTGGGGGTACTAATGAAAAACTGTTTTTT	CASSLSGGTNEKLFF
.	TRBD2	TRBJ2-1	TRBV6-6	TGTGCCAGCAGTTTCTCAGGGACTAGCGGGAGCCCGCAGTTCTTC	CASSFSGTSGSPQFF
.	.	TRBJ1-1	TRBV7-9	TGTGCCAGCAGCTTAGCCCGGGGAACGTACACTGAAGCTTTCTTT	CASSLARGTYTEAFF
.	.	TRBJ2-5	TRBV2	TGTGCCAGCAGTGAAAGAGAGGGGACCGGAGAGACCCAGTACTTC	CASSEREGTGETQYF
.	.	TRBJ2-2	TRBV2	TGTGCCAGCAGTGTAGGAGCTAGCCGTGCGCTGTTTTTT	CASSVGASRALFF
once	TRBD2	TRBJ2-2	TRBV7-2	TGTGCCAGCAGCTTATGGGCTCTAGCGGGAGGCAACACCGGGGAGCTGTTTTTT	CASSLWALAGGNTGELFF
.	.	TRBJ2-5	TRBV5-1	TGCGCCAGCAGCTCAAAACGACTCGCGCAAGAGACCCAGTACTTC	CASSSKRLAQETQYF
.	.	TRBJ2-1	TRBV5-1	TGCGCCAGCAGCTTGATCGGGAGCTCCTCCTACAATGAGCAGTTCTTC	CASSLIGSSSYNEQFF
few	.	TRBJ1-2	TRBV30	TGTGCCTGGAGGGAATTCCCCAACTATGGCTACACCTTC	CAWREFPNYGYTF
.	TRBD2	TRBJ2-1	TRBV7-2	TGTGCCAGCAGAACAGCGGGGGGGCCCTACAATGAGCAGTTCTTC	CASRTAGGPYNEQFF
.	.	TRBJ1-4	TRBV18	TGTGCCAGCTCACATGACGGAGGTAATGAAAAACTGTTTTTT	CASSHDGGNEKLFF
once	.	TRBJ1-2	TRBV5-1	TGCGCCAGCAACCCCAGCGACAATTATAACTATGGCTACACCTTC	CASNPSDNYNYGYTF
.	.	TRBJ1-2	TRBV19	TGTGCCAGTAGTATAAGGCAGGTCTATGGCTACACCTTC	CASSIRQVYGYTF
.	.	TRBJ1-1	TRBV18	TGTGCCAGCTCACTTCGGGACCCTGGAGGCACTGAAGCTTTCTTT	CASSLRDPGGTEAFF
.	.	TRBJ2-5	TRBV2	TGTGCCAGCAAAGGAGATTACCAAGAGACCCAGTACTTC	CASKGDYQETQYF
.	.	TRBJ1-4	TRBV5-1	TGCGCCAGCAGCCTGTCAAGCGGGCCTCGGGGTGAAAAACTGTTTTTT	CASSLSSGPRGEKLFF
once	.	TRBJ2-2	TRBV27	TGTGCCAGCAGTTTGGGGACTGGCTACGCGAACACCGGGGAGCTGTTTTTT	CASSLGTGYANTGELFF
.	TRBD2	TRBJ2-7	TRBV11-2	TGTGCCAGCCTGGCGGGGGGATCCGAGCAGTACTTC	CASLAGGSEQYF
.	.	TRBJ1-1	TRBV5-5	TGTGCCAGCAGCTTCGGGTCGGGCACTGAAGCTTTCTTT	CASSFGSGTEAFF
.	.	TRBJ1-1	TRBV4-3	TGCGCCAGCAGCCAAGATGTAGGGAGTACTGAAGCTTTCTTT	CASSQDVGSTEAFF
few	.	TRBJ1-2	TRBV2	TGTGCCAGCAGTCAAGTGGGTGAGGGCTACACCTTC	CASSQVGEGYTF
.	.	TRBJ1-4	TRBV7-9	TGTGCCAGCAGCCTAGCTCGGGGCCTTAATGAAAAACTGTTTTTT	CASSLARGLNEKLFF
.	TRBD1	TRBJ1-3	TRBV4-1	TGCGCCAGCAGCCAGGGGGACAGGTTTGGAAACACCATATATTTT	CASSQGDRFGNTIYF
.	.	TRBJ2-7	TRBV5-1	TGCGCCAGCAGCTTGTCATCGCAGGGGAGCTCCTACGAGCAGTACTTC	CASSLSSQGSSYEQYF
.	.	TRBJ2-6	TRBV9	TGTGCCAGCAGCGTAGTCCCCGCTGGGGCCAACGTCCTGACTTTC	CASSVVPAGANVLTF
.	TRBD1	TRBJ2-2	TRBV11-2	TGTGCCAGCAGCTTAATCACAGGGGGCGCGAACACCGGGGAGCTGTTTTTT	CASSLITGGANTGELFF
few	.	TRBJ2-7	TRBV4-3	TGCGCCAGCAGCCAAGATCCCGCCAGGGCACTGTACTTC	CASSQDPARALYF
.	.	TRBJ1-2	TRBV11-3	TGTGCCAGCAGCCCATATCACCGGGACGGCGGGGACTATGGCTACACCTTC	CASSPYHRDGGDYGYTF
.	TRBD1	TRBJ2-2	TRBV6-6	TGTGCCAGCATCCCAGGGGGTAAACGGATCGGGGAGCTGTTTTTT	CASIPGGKRIGELFF
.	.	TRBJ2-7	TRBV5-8	TGTGCCAGCAGCTTGGAGGGGGGCTTAGGGTCCTGGAACGAGCAGTACTTC	CASSLEGGLGSWNEQYF
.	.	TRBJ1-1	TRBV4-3	TGCGCCAGCAGCCAAGTAGCGGGGAAGGGAACTGAAGCTTTCTTT	CASSQVAGKGTEAFF
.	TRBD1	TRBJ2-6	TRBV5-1	TGCGCCAGCAGCTCTGGGACAGCTGGGGCCAACGTCCTGACTTTC	CASSSGTAGANVLTF
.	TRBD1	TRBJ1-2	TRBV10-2	TGCGCCAGCAGTGAGTTGTTCAGGGGGTTCTATGGCTACACCTTC	CASSELFRGFYGYTF
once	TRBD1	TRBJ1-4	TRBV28	TGTGCCAGCAGTTTTTTCCAGGGGGATGAAAAACTGTTTTTT	CASSFFQGDEKLFF
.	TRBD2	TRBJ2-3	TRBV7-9	TGTGCCAGCAGCTTACTAGCGGGAGCAACAGATACGCAGTATTTT	CASSLLAGATDTQYF
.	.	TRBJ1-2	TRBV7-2	TGTGCCAGCAGCTTAGTGAGGGCCTATGGCTACACCTTC	CASSLVRAYGYTF